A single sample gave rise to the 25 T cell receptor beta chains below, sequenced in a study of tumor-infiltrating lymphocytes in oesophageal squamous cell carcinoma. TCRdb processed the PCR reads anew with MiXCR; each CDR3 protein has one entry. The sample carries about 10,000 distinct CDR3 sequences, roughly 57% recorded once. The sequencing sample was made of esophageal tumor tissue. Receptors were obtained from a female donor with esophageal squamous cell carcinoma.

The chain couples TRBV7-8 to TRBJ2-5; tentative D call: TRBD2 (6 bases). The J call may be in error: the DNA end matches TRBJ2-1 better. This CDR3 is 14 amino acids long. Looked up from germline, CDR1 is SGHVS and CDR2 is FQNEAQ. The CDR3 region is CASSLTGVYNEQFF. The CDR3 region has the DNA TGTGCCAGCAGCTTAACGGGAGTATACAATGAGCAGTTCTTC.

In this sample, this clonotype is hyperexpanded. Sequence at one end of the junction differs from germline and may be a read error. The CDR3 DNA reads TGTGCTAGCAGCTCCGGACTAGTAGAGACCCAGTACTTC. Translation gives CASSSGLVETQYF. The chain uses TRBV7-7 and TRBJ2-5, with 7 bases aligning to TRBD2. The germline V gene has CDR1 SSHAT and CDR2 FNYEAQ (reference sequence). The CDR3 is 13 amino acids.

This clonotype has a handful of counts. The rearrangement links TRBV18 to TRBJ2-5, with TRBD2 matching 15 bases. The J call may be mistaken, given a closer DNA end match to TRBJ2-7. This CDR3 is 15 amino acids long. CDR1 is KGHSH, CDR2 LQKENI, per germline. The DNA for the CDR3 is TGTGCCAGCTCAACGGGACTAGCGGGAGGTGCCGAGCAGTACTTC. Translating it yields CASSTGLAGGAEQYF.

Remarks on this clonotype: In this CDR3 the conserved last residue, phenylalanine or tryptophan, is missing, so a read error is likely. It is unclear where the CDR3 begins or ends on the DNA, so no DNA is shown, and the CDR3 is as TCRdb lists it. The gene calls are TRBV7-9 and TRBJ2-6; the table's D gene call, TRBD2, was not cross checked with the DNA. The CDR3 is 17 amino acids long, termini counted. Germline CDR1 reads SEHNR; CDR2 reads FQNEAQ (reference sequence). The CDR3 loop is CASSLQGTSNSPLHFGA.

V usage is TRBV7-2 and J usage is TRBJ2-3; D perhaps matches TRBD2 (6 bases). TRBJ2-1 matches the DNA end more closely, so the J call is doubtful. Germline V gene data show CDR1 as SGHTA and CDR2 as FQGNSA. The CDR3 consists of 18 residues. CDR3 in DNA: TGTGCCAGCAGCTTAGCCCTCCCGGGAGCCCTATTCCGCAATGAGCAGTTCTTC. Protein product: CASSLALPGALFRNEQFF.

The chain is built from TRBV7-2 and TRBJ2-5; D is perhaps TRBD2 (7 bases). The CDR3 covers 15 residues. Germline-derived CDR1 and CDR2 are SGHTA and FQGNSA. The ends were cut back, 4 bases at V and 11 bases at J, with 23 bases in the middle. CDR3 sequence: CASSWRGGTVNEQYF. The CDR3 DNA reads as TGTGCCAGCAGCTGGAGGGGGGGAACAGTCAATGAGCAGTACTTC.

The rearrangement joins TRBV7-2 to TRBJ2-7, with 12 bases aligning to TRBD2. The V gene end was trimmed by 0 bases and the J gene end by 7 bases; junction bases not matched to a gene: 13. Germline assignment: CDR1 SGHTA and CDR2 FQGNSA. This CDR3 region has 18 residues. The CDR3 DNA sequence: TGTGCCAGCAGCTTAGCCGGGACTAGCGGGTTAAGTCGTGGGGAGCAGTACTTC. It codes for CASSLAGTSGLSRGEQYF.

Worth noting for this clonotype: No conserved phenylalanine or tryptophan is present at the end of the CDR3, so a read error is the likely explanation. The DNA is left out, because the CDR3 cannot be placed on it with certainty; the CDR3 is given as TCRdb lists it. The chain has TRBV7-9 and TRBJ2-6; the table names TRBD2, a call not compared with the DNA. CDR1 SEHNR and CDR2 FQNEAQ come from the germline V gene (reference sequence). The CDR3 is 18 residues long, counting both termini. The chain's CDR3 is CASRPAAGPARNEQFFGP.

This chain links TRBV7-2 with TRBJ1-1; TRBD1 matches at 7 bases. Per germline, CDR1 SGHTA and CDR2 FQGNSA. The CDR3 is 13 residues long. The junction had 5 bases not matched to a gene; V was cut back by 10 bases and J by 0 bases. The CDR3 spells CAINRGVNTEAFF. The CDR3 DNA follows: TGTGCCATCAACAGGGGAGTGAACACTGAAGCTTTCTTT.

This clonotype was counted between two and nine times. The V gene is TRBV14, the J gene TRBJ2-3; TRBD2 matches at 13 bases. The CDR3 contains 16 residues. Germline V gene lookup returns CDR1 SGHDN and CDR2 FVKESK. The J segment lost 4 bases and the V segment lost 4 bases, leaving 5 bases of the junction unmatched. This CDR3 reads CASSRRTSGGSDTQYF. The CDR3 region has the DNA TGTGCCAGCAGCCGCCGGACTAGCGGGGGATCAGATACGCAGTATTTT. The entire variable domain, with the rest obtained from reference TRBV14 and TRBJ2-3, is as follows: EAGVTQFPSHSVIEKGQTVTLRCDPISGHDNLYWYRRVMGKEIKFLLHFVKESKQDESGMPNNRFLAERTGGTYSTLKVQPAELEDSGVYFCASSRRTSGGSDTQYFGPGTRLTVL.

Here the CDR3 DNA reads TGTGCCAGCAGTTTATACGCTAGCGGGAACTACAATGAGCAGTTCTTC. Protein: CASSLYASGNYNEQFF. The rearrangement joins TRBV28 to TRBJ2-4; 9 bases match TRBD2. The J call is doubtful: the DNA matches TRBJ2-1 better. The CDR3 spans 16 residues. Germline loops: CDR1 MDHEN, CDR2 SYDVKM.

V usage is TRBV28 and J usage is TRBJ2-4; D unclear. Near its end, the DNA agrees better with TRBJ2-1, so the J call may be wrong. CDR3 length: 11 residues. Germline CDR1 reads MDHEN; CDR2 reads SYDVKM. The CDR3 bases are TGTGCCCTCATTCAATGCAATGAGCAGTTCTTC. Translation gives CALIQCNEQFF.

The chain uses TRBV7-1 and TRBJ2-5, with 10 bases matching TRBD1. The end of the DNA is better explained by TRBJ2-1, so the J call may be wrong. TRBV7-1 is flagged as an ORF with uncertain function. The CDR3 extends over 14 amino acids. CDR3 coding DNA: TGTGCCAGCAGCACGGGACAGGGGTACAATGAGCAGTTCTTC. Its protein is CASSTGQGYNEQFF.

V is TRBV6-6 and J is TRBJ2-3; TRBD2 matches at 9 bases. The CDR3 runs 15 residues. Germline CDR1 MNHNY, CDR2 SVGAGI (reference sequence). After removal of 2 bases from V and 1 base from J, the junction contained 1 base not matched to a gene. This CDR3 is CASSYGTSRTDTQYF. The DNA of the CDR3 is TGTGCCAGCAGTTACGGGACTAGCCGCACAGATACGCAGTATTTT.

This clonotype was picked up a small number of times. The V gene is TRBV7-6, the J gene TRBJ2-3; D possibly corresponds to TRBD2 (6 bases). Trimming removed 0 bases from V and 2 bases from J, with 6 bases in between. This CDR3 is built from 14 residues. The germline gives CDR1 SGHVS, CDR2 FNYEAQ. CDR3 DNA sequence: TGTGCCAGCAGCTTAGCGGGACTCACAGATACGCAGTATTTT. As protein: CASSLAGLTDTQYF.

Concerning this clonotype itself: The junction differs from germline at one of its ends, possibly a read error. The DNA for the CDR3 is TGTGCTAGCAGCTTATTAGCGGGGGGCCTAAATGAGCAGTTCTTC. Amino acids: CASSLLAGGLNEQFF. This chain joins TRBV7-7 and TRBJ2-5, with 10 bases fitting TRBD2. The J call may be in error: the DNA end matches TRBJ2-1 better. The CDR3 totals 15 residues. Germline lookup yields CDR1 SSHAT and CDR2 FNYEAQ (reference sequence).

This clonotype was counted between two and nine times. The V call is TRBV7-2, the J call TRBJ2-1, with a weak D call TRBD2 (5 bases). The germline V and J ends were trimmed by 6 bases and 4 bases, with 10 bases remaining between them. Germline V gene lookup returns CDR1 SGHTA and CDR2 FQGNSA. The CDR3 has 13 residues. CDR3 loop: CASRRALYNEQFF. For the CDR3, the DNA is TGTGCCAGCAGGCGGGCGCTATACAATGAGCAGTTCTTC.

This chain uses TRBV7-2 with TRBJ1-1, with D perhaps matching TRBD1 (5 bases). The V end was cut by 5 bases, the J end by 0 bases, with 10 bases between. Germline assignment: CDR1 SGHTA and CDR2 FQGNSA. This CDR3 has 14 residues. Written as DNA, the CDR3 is TGTGCCAGCAGCCTAGGGGTTCTGAACACTGAAGCTTTCTTT. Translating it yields CASSLGVLNTEAFF.

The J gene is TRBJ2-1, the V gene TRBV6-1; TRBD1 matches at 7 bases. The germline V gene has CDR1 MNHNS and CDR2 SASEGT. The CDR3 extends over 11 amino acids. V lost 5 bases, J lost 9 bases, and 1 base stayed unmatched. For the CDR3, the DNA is TGTGCCAGCAGTTACAGGGGTGAGCAGTTCTTC. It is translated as CASSYRGEQFF.

The CDR3 nucleotides read TGTGCCAGCAGCTTATACTCCGGAACCTACAATGAGCAGTACTTC. Protein sequence: CASSLYSGTYNEQYF. The rearrangement links TRBV7-2 to TRBJ2-3, with no clear D. The closer fit of TRBJ2-7 to the DNA end suggests the J call may be wrong. Germline assignment: CDR1 SGHTA and CDR2 FQGNSA. The CDR3 contains 15 residues.

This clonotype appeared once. This CDR3 is CASSEETSGSYEQYF. In nucleotides, the CDR3 is TGTGCCAGCAGTGAAGAGACTAGCGGGAGTTACGAGCAGTACTTC. The chain uses TRBV6-1 and TRBJ2-7; TRBD2 matches 12 bases. Germline V gene sequence: CDR1 MNHNS, CDR2 SASEGT. V was clipped by 1 base and J by 4 bases; unmatched bases: 2. This CDR3 has 15 residues.

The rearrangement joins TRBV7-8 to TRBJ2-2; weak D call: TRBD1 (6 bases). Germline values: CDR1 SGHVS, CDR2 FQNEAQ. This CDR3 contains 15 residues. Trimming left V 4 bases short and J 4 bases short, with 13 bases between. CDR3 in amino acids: CASSSRGMGTGELFF. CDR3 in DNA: TGTGCCAGCAGCTCCAGGGGTATGGGCACCGGGGAGCTGTTTTTT.

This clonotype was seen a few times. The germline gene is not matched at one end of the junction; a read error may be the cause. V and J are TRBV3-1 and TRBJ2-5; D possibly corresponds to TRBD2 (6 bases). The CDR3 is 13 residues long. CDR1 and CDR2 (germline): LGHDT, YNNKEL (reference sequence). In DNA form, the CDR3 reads TGTGCCAGCAGCCAAAGAGCGGGCGAGACCCAGCACTTC. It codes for CASSQRAGETQHF.

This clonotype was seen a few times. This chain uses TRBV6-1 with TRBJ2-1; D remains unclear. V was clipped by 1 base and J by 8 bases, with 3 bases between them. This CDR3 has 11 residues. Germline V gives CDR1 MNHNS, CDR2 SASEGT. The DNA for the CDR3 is TGTGCCAGCAGTGAAGTTGATGAGCAGTTCTTC. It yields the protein CASSEVDEQFF.

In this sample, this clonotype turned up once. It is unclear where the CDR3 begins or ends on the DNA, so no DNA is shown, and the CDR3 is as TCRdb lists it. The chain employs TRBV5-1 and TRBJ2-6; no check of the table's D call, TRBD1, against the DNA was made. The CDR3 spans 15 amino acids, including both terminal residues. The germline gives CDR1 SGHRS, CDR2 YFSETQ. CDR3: CASSLQGTGRGHLRF.